This entry lists 18 T cell receptor beta chains sequenced from one sample in a study of cytomegalovirus exposure and HLA in healthy donors. Clones were read by immunoSEQ multiplex PCR, and TCRdb kept only the in-frame ones, dropping some. The table shows approximately 270,000 clones, with 90% occurring only once. Sequences were obtained from PBMCs. The receptor source for this set is a woman younger than 35 in good health and CMV-seronegative.

This chain uses TRBV7-9 with TRBJ2-3; D gene uncertain. The CDR3 extends over 14 amino acids. Germline assignment: CDR1 SEHNR and CDR2 FQNEAQ (reference sequence). Between the trimmed V and J ends, which lost 0 bases and 1 base, there was a span of 5 bases. The chain's CDR3 is CASSLAQGTDTQYF. CDR3 nucleotide sequence: TGTGCCAGCAGCTTAGCGCAGGGCACAGATACGCAGTATTTT.

The rearrangement links TRBV7-9 to TRBJ2-3; 11 bases are a match to TRBD1. Losses at the gene ends were 5 bases for V and 4 bases for J; bases not matched to a gene: 8. CDR3 length equals 16 residues. CDR1 and CDR2 (germline): SEHNR, FQNEAQ (reference sequence). CDR3 sequence: CASSLRLGQGADTQYF. For the CDR3, the DNA is TGTGCCAGCAGCCTAAGGTTGGGACAGGGGGCAGATACGCAGTATTTT.

This clone appeared a single time. The sample holds other DNA sequences that translate to the same CDR3. The rearrangement uses TRBV4-3 and TRBJ2-7; D gene ambiguous. The CDR3 consists of 13 residues. Trimming cost V 0 bases and J 2 bases, with 5 bases left between them. The V gene's germline CDR1 is LGHNA and CDR2 YSLEER. The chain's CDR3 is CASSQDIAYEQYF. CDR3 nucleotides: TGCGCCAGCAGCCAAGATATAGCCTACGAGCAGTACTTC.

The chain links TRBV7-8 to TRBJ2-2, with a weak D call TRBD2 (5 bases). The germline V gene encodes CDR1 SGHVS and CDR2 FQNEAQ. CDR3 length equals 16 residues. Trimming cost V 9 bases and J 4 bases, with 21 bases left between them. In nucleotides, the CDR3 is TGTGCCAGTAATCCCACCCGCGCCCGGGGCACCGGGGAGCTGTTTTTT. This codes for CASNPTRARGTGELFF.

This clone came up once. The rearrangement uses TRBV9 and TRBJ2-3; 9 bases agree with TRBD1. J lost 0 bases, V lost 0 bases, and 2 bases had no gene match. The CDR3 has 16 residues. Germline V gene data show CDR1 as SGDLS and CDR2 as YYNGEE. For the CDR3, the DNA is TGTGCCAGCAGCGTAGAGGACAGGGGTAGCACAGATACGCAGTATTTT. This gives the protein CASSVEDRGSTDTQYF.

The rearrangement joins TRBV7-9 to TRBJ2-5; tentatively, D is TRBD2 (6 bases). V lost 1 base, J lost 2 bases, and 17 bases lay in between. The V gene's germline CDR1 is SEHNR and CDR2 FQNEAQ (reference sequence). The CDR3 spans 17 residues. DNA for the CDR3: TGTGCCAGCAGCTTAGTTAAACTAGCCGATTTTCAAGAGACCCAGTACTTC. Translating gives CASSLVKLADFQETQYF.

The V and J genes are TRBV5-1 and TRBJ2-2; 10 positions agree with TRBD1. V lost 3 bases and J lost 6; bases outside the gene matches: 5. Germline loops: CDR1 SGHRS, CDR2 YFSETQ. The CDR3 covers 15 residues. The CDR3 bases are TGCGCCAGCAGCTCCGCCGGGACAGGGGCCGGGGAGCTGTTTTTT. It is translated as CASSSAGTGAGELFF.

The genes are TRBV7-9 and TRBJ1-4, with D maybe TRBD1 (6 bases). This CDR3 comprises 14 residues. Per the germline V gene, CDR1 is SEHNR and CDR2 is FQNEAQ (reference sequence). V was pared by 5 bases and J by 5 bases, with 12 bases between. DNA of the CDR3: TGTGCCAGCAGCCTACAGGGACGGAATGAAAAACTGTTTTTT. Translation gives CASSLQGRNEKLFF.

The V call is TRBV5-1, the J call TRBJ1-1, with no clear D. The CDR3 is 14 amino acids. V dropped 0 bases and J dropped 0 bases, with 6 bases sitting between them. Germline-derived CDR1 and CDR2 are SGHRS and YFSETQ. In DNA, the CDR3 is TGCGCCAGCAGCTTGGGGACTATGAACACTGAAGCTTTCTTT. Encoded protein: CASSLGTMNTEAFF.

V is TRBV11-1 and J is TRBJ1-6; a possible D gene is TRBD1 (6 bases). CDR3 length equals 15 residues. CDR1 and CDR2 (germline): SGHAT, FQDESV (reference sequence). V lost 1 base and J lost 9, with 13 bases in between. DNA for the CDR3: TGTGCCAGCAGCTTAGATCGGACAGCTGGTTCACCCCTCCACTTT. Its translation: CASSLDRTAGSPLHF.

CDR3 amino acids: CASSLGAANTEAFF. For the CDR3, the DNA is TGTGCCAGCAGTCTGGGGGCAGCGAACACTGAAGCTTTCTTT. V gene TRBV28 combines with J gene TRBJ1-1, with TRBD1 as a possible D gene (6 bases). This CDR3 contains 14 residues. Germline-derived CDR1 and CDR2 are MDHEN and SYDVKM. Trimming removed 5 bases from V and 1 base from J, with 11 bases in between.

The chain uses TRBV7-9 and TRBJ2-7; tentatively, D is TRBD1 (6 bases). Per germline, CDR1 SEHNR and CDR2 FQNEAQ (reference sequence). With 5 bases removed from V and 5 bases from J, the gap between germline ends came to 13 bases. The CDR3 is 13 amino acids. This chain's CDR3 is CASSPAGQNEQYV. DNA of the CDR3: TGTGCCAGCAGCCCCGCCGGACAGAACGAGCAGTACGTC.

The V and J genes are TRBV4-1 and TRBJ2-3, with D unclear. The CDR3 is 13 amino acids. CDR1 is MGHRA, CDR2 YSYEKL, per germline. V dropped 1 base and J dropped 5 bases, with 7 bases sitting between them. The CDR3 region has the DNA TGCGCCAGCAGCCAAGTCGGAGTAGATACGCAGTATTTT. Its translation: CASSQVGVDTQYF.

The chain uses TRBV7-6 and TRBJ2-2, with 7 bases fitting TRBD2. Germline V CDR1 and CDR2: SGHVS, FNYEAQ. Trimming took 5 bases from V and 5 from J; bases not matched to a gene: 11. There are 16 residues in the CDR3. CDR3 sequence: CASSPREAGGTGELFF. The DNA of the CDR3 is TGTGCCAGCAGCCCCCGGGAGGCAGGAGGGACCGGGGAGCTGTTTTTT.

This sequence joins TRBV7-9 and TRBJ1-1; 10 bases line up with TRBD1. The V and J ends lost 5 bases and 0 bases, in that order; junction bases with no gene match: 6. Germline lookup yields CDR1 SEHNR and CDR2 FQNEAQ (reference sequence). The CDR3 length is 16 residues. The CDR3 bases are TGTGCCAGCAGCCGTCCGGGACAGGGGTTGAACACTGAAGCTTTCTTT. It is translated as CASSRPGQGLNTEAFF. The whole variable domain, remainder taken from reference TRBV7-9 and TRBJ1-1, is DTGVSQNPRHKITKRGQNVTFRCDPISEHNRLYWYRQTLGQGPEFLTYFQNEAQLEKSRLLSDRFSAERPKGSFSTLEIQRTEQGDSAMYLCASSRPGQGLNTEAFFGQGTRLTVV.

The rearrangement links TRBV28 to TRBJ2-3, with 8 bases identical to TRBD2. V was clipped by 9 bases and J by 0 bases; unmatched bases: 17. The CDR3 is made up of 18 amino acids. From germline, CDR1 is MDHEN and CDR2 SYDVKM. The CDR3 loop is CASFLGLGLPYSTDTQYF. CDR3 bases: TGTGCCAGTTTCTTGGGACTAGGCCTTCCCTACAGCACAGATACGCAGTATTTT.

The chain combines TRBV7-8 with TRBJ2-1, with D maybe TRBD1 (5 bases). The V and J ends lost 5 bases and 7 bases respectively, with 21 bases between them. The CDR3 extends over 16 amino acids. CDR1 and CDR2 from the germline V gene are SGHVS and FQNEAQ. The CDR3 DNA reads as TGTGCCAGCAGCAGCAAAATAAAAGGGGCAATTAATGAGCAGTTCTTC. This codes for CASSSKIKGAINEQFF.

The V gene is TRBV21-1, the J gene TRBJ1-5. TRBV21-1 is a listed pseudogene. This CDR3 region has 16 residues. The CDR3, as DNA: TGTGCCAGCAGCAAGAGGTGGGGAGAGAGCAATCAGCCCCAGCATTTT. This sequence encodes CASSKRWGESNQPQHF.